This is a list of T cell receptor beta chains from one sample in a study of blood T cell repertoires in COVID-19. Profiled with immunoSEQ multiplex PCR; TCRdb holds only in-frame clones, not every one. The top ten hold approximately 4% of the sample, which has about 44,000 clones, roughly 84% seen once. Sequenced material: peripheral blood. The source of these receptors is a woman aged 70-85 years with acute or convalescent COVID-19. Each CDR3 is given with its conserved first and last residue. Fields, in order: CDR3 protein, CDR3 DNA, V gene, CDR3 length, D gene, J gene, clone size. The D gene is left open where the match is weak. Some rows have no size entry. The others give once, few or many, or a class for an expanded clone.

CASSYKNTEAFF	TGTGCCAGCAGTTACAAGAACACTGAAGCTTTCTTT	TRBV28	12	NA	TRBJ1-1	NA
CASSASGDTQYF	TGTGCCAGCAGCGCCTCCGGGGATACGCAGTATTTT	TRBV7-9	12	NA	TRBJ2-3	once
CASSPDRAQYTGELFF	TGTGCCAGCTCCCCGGACAGGGCTCAGTACACCGGGGAGCTGTTTTTT	TRBV18	16	TRBD1	TRBJ2-2	NA
CASSSSDTEAFF	TGTGCCAGCAGCTCGAGTGACACTGAAGCTTTCTTT	TRBV11-3	12	NA	TRBJ1-1	NA
CASSRGTGVIKNIQYF	TGTGCCAGCTCACGGGGGACAGGGGTTATCAAAAACATTCAGTACTTC	TRBV18	16	TRBD1	TRBJ2-4	NA
CASSREGYQPQHF	TGTGCCAGTAGTAGGGAGGGTTATCAGCCCCAGCATTTT	TRBV19	13	NA	TRBJ1-5	NA
CASTWTGLVSEAFF	TGTGCCAGTACTTGGACGGGGTTGGTTTCTGAAGCTTTCTTT	TRBV19	14	NA	TRBJ1-1	NA
CASSLGTGENYGYTF	TGTGCCAGCAGCCTCGGGACAGGCGAGAACTATGGCTACACCTTC	TRBV7-3	15	TRBD1	TRBJ1-2	NA
CASSLDGLAGGDEQFF	TGTGCCAGCAGCTTAGATGGACTAGCGGGAGGAGATGAGCAGTTCTTC	TRBV11-3	16	TRBD2	TRBJ2-1	NA
CSVEGLAGVSEQFF	TGCAGCGTTGAAGGTTTAGCGGGAGTAAGTGAGCAGTTCTTC	TRBV29-1	14	TRBD2	TRBJ2-1	NA
CASSQAGGSSYNEQFF	TGTGCCAGCAGCCAAGCGGGAGGCAGCTCCTACAATGAGCAGTTCTTC	TRBV5-5	16	TRBD2	TRBJ2-1	NA